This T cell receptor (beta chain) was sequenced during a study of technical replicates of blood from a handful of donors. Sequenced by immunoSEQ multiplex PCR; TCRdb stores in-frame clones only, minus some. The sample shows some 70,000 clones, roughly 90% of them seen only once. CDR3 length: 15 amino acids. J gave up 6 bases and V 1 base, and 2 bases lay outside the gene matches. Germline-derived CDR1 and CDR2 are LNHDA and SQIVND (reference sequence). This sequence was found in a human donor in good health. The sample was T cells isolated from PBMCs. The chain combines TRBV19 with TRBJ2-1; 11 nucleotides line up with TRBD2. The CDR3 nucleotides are TGTGCCAGTAGTATAGTAACTAGCGGGAGCAATGAGCAGTTCTTC. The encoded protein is CASSIVTSGSNEQFF. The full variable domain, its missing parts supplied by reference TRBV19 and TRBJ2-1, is DGGITQSPKYLFRKEGQNVTLSCEQNLNHDAMYWYRQDPGQGLRLIYYSQIVNDFQKGDIAEGYSVSREKKESFPLTVTSAQKNPTAFYLCASSIVTSGSNEQFFGPGTRLTVL.